This TCR beta chain was identified in a study of T cell responses to AZD1222 COVID-19 vaccine. Measured with immunoSEQ multiplex PCR; TCRdb has only the in-frame clones, and not every one. In the table there are 90,000 to 150,000 clones, 70% to 90% of which are singletons. Study outcomes and limitations: The donor cohort was predominantly white British with a female majority, and clonal diversity may have been underestimated. Nearly half of spike-specific TCRs reportedly go after variant regions that carry no mutations.

The length of the CDR3 is 16 residues. Trimming shortened V by 3 bases and J by 0 bases, and 12 bases separated the two germline ends. CDR1 and CDR2 (germline): WSHSY, SAAADI. Remarks on this clone: Its antigen is undetermined.

The clonotype comes from an adult in good health. The sample consisted of peripheral blood, taken on day 0 of AZD1222 vaccination. The gene calls are TRBV10-2 and TRBJ2-1; TRBD1 might be the D (5 bases). The CDR3 spells CASSDPDTSSYNEQFF. The CDR3 region has the DNA TGCGCCAGCAGTGATCCGGACACGAGCTCCTACAATGAGCAGTTCTTC.